The present T cell receptor (beta chain) was sequenced within a study of shared clonotypes between healthy human individuals. The study's findings and limits: Roughly 5% of naive CD4 clonotypes were shared across a handful of donors. Generally, naive subsets (rather than memory subsets) showed larger estimated richness.

Concerning this clone: Antigen unknown. This sample also contains other DNA sequences that code for the same CDR3.

Generated by immunoSEQ multiplex PCR, the TCRdb table keeps only in-frame clones and is missing some. In the table there are about 2,100,000 clones, about 93% of which are singletons. The CDR3 is 12 amino acids. Germline CDR1 and CDR2: LGHNT and FRNRAP. Trimming cost V 1 base and J 4 bases, with 4 bases left between them. Selected positively for CCR7 and CD45RO-negative, naive CD8 cells excluded terminally differentiated effector memory CD45RA+ cells. Donors, healthy HIV-negative adults, lacked recent acute infections or vaccinations. The TCR comes from a man aged 18-30 years in good health. Some clones in this sample may be carry-over from other donors' samples. Source material: naive CD8+ T cells from PBMCs. The chain links TRBV12-5 to TRBJ1-1, with no clear D. The CDR3 nucleotides are TGTGCTAGTGGTTTGGGGGTCACTGAAGCTTTCTTT. It specifies CASGLGVTEAFF.